The entry below gives a single T cell receptor (beta chain) sequence along with its context. This sample is drawn from a study of blood T cells in healthy people across ages. Using a J-beta primer mix together with a sample-barcoded 5' primer, a second PCR was run for roughly 6 to 11 cycles. TCRdb re-analysed the 5' RACE reads in MiXCR, keeping a single row per CDR3 protein. This table has hundreds of thousands of distinct CDR3 sequences, around 62% appearing once. The V gene end was trimmed by 5 bases and the J gene end by 5 bases; junction bases not matched to a gene: 8. This CDR3 has 15 residues. The individuals who served as donors were healthy Caucasians living in Russia, aged roughly 6 to 95.

The chain employs TRBV12-3 or TRBV12-4 and TRBJ1-5, with 8 bases identical to TRBD1. Sequenced: blood. The sequence came from a man aged 30-40 years in good health. The CDR3 protein is CASSPLGQGYQPQHF. The DNA for the CDR3 is TGTGCCAGCAGTCCTCTCGGACAGGGCTATCAGCCCCAGCATTTT.